The entry below gives a single T cell receptor (beta chain) sequence along with its context. V was trimmed by 4 bases and J by 10 bases, leaving 17 bases between them. The CDR3 runs to 15 residues. Per germline, CDR1 SGHDN and CDR2 FVKESK. This sample stems from a study of immune evolution from preneoplasia to lung adenocarcinoma. Generated by immunoSEQ multiplex PCR, the TCRdb table keeps only in-frame clones and is missing some. The sample has more than 6,500 clones; 77% are singletons. The sample consisted of FFPE lung adenocarcinoma in situ tissue. The receptor was isolated from a person aged 55-80 years with lung adenocarcinoma. V and J are TRBV14 and TRBJ1-6; D unclear. The CDR3 is CASSRAGNMGSPLHF. The CDR3 DNA reads TGTGCCAGCAGCCGCGCCGGGAACATGGGGTCACCCCTCCACTTT.